The 20 T cell receptor beta chains below come from one sample, sequenced in a study of cytomegalovirus exposure and HLA in healthy donors (dated by TCRdb to about 2017). Libraries were constructed by the immunoSEQ multiplex PCR assay. The multiplex PCR relied on a mix of 60 forward primers for TCR Vbeta segments and 13 reverse primers for TCR Jbeta segments. Imported from immuneACCESS, the table was reduced by TCRdb to in-frame sequences with V and J called. These copies leave out some clones; in studies compared against another copy, an unresolved V gene accounts for under half, and the cause of the remainder is not known. The sample table records about 130,000 clones; 75% of these occur just once. The top ten constitute 6.5% to 9% of the sample. Sequenced material: PBMCs. The receptors shown here come from a young man in good health and CMV-seronegative.

This clone was observed a few times. The chain links TRBV19 to TRBJ1-1, with D perhaps matching TRBD1 (5 bases). V lost 4 bases and J 3 bases, leaving 15 bases between the germline ends. CDR3 length: 15 amino acids. Germline assignment: CDR1 LNHDA and CDR2 SQIVND (reference sequence). The CDR3: CASSKGASADTEAFF. CDR3 nucleotide sequence: TGTGCCAGTAGTAAAGGGGCATCGGCTGACACTGAAGCTTTCTTT.

The chain recombines TRBV2 with TRBJ1-5; no firm D call. From germline, CDR1 is SNHLY and CDR2 FYNNEI. The V gene lost 6 bases and the J gene lost 0 bases, with 15 bases spanning the gap. This CDR3 region has 16 residues. The CDR3 coding sequence is TGTGCCAGCAGAGACGTACCGGGATATAGCAATCAGCCCCAGCATTTT. Residues: CASRDVPGYSNQPQHF.

This clone was picked up a small number of times. The chain links TRBV6-1 to TRBJ2-1, with 10 bases aligning to TRBD1. Germline values: CDR1 MNHNS, CDR2 SASEGT. Unmatched junction bases numbered 9, after V lost 0 bases and J lost 13 bases. The CDR3 consists of 15 residues. CDR3 amino acids: CASSEAAGQGYVQFF. Written as DNA, the CDR3 is TGTGCCAGCAGTGAAGCGGCGGGACAGGGGTATGTCCAGTTCTTC.

The chain uses TRBV5-1 and TRBJ2-3; 9 positions match TRBD2. Germline CDR1 is SGHRS and CDR2 is YFSETQ. V gave up 4 bases and J gave up 3 bases; unmatched junction bases: 9. This CDR3 is 16 amino acids long. The CDR3 loop reads CASSPRGGGATDTQYF. The CDR3 nucleotides are TGCGCCAGCAGCCCCCGGGGCGGGGGGGCAACAGATACGCAGTATTTT. Full variable domain (remainder filled in from reference TRBV5-1 and TRBJ2-3): KAGVTQTPRYLIKTRGQQVTLSCSPISGHRSVSWYQQTPGQGLQFLFEYFSETQRNKGNFPGRFSGRQFSNSRSEMNVSTLELGDSALYLCASSPRGGGATDTQYFGPGTRLTVL.

The gene calls are TRBV6-1 and TRBJ2-5, with TRBD2 matching 7 bases. CDR1 is MNHNS, CDR2 SASEGT, per germline. J lost 4 bases, V lost 4 bases, and 9 bases had no gene match. The CDR3 consists of 15 residues. CDR3 DNA sequence: TGTGCCAGCAGTGGGTTGGGGGGGGGTGTAGAGACCCAGTACTTC. Encoded protein: CASSGLGGGVETQYF.

This chain joins TRBV11-1 and TRBJ1-1; D uncertain. Trimming left V 5 bases short and J 1 base short, with 8 bases between. This CDR3 has 13 amino acids. Per germline, CDR1 SGHAT and CDR2 FQDESV (reference sequence). DNA for the CDR3: TGTGCCAGCAGCCGCGGGGAGAACACTGAAGCTTTCTTT. Translation: CASSRGENTEAFF. Based on the CDR3 plus reference TRBV11-1 and TRBJ1-1, the full variable domain is EAEVAQSPRYKITEKSQAVAFWCDPISGHATLYWYRQILGQGPELLVQFQDESVVDDSQLPKDRFSAERLKGVDSTLKIQPAELGDSAMYLCASSRGENTEAFFGQGTRLTVV.

The chain employs TRBV4-1 and TRBJ2-7; a possible D gene is TRBD1 (6 bases). The CDR3 totals 16 residues. Trimming took off 1 base at V and 6 bases at J, with 19 bases between the two ends. Germline V gives CDR1 MGHRA, CDR2 YSYEKL. DNA of the CDR3: TGCGCCAGCAGCCAAGGCCAGTCCCGTAGAGGGGGCGAGCAGTACTTC. It yields the protein CASSQGQSRRGGEQYF.

The rearrangement links TRBV2 to TRBJ2-5, with D uncertain. CDR3 length: 15 amino acids. Germline CDR1 is SNHLY and CDR2 is FYNNEI. Trimming cost V 2 bases and J 2 bases, with 12 bases left between them. The CDR3 coding sequence is TGTGCCAGCAGTGAAATGACAACCCTTCAAGAGACCCAGTACTTC. It codes for CASSEMTTLQETQYF.

The table lists this clone with a few counts. The V gene is TRBV2, the J gene TRBJ1-6, with 10 positions matching TRBD1. V shed 9 bases and J 9 bases; nucleotides not matched to a gene: 14. CDR1 is SNHLY, CDR2 FYNNEI, per germline. This CDR3 is built from 16 residues. CDR3 sequence (DNA): TGTGCCAGTACCCCCGGGACAGGGGATCGGGTTTCACCCCTCCACTTT. Protein sequence: CASTPGTGDRVSPLHF.

The chain employs TRBV27 and TRBJ2-3, with 14 bases that match TRBD2. Germline lookup yields CDR1 MNHEY and CDR2 SMNVEV (reference sequence). The J segment lost 4 bases and the V segment lost 2 bases, leaving 11 bases of the junction unmatched. The CDR3 is made up of 19 amino acids. The CDR3 protein is CASSLDGLAGGRPPDTQYF. CDR3 nucleotide sequence: TGTGCCAGCAGTTTAGATGGACTAGCGGGGGGCCGTCCCCCAGATACGCAGTATTTT.

This clone was recorded many times. The chain carries TRBV5-1 and TRBJ1-4, with TRBD1 as a possible D gene (6 bases). This CDR3 is built from 14 residues. Trimming shortened V by 0 bases and J by 8 bases, and 11 bases separated the two germline ends. CDR1 and CDR2 (germline): SGHRS, YFSETQ. In DNA, the CDR3 is TGCGCCAGCAGCTTGGGACAGGCCAGGGAAAAACTGTTTTTT. Translating gives CASSLGQAREKLFF. Variable domain in full (rest from reference TRBV5-1 and TRBJ1-4): KAGVTQTPRYLIKTRGQQVTLSCSPISGHRSVSWYQQTPGQGLQFLFEYFSETQRNKGNFPGRFSGRQFSNSRSEMNVSTLELGDSALYLCASSLGQAREKLFFGSGTQLSVL.

This chain joins TRBV30 and TRBJ2-1; 8 bases align to TRBD1. J lost 5 bases, V lost 0 bases, and 6 bases had no gene match. The CDR3 runs 15 residues. Germline V gene sequence: CDR1 GTSNPN, CDR2 SVGIG (reference sequence). The CDR3 is CAWSVGWGQDNEQFF. The CDR3 nucleotides are TGTGCCTGGAGTGTTGGATGGGGACAGGACAATGAGCAGTTCTTC.

V and J are TRBV7-2 and TRBJ2-4; 7 bases align to TRBD1. This CDR3 has 14 residues. V was clipped by 2 bases and J by 10 bases; unmatched bases: 8. Per germline, CDR1 SGHTA and CDR2 FQGNSA. Here the CDR3 reads CASSLRGPRGIQYF. In nucleotides, the CDR3 is TGTGCCAGCAGCTTAAGGGGGCCCCGAGGGATTCAGTACTTC.

This clone showed up just a few times. The chain links TRBV6-6 to TRBJ2-1; TRBD2 agrees at 14 bases. V was pared by 8 bases and J by 8 bases, with 11 bases of the junction left unmatched. The CDR3 length is 16 residues. CDR1 MNHNY and CDR2 SVGAGI come from the germline V gene (reference sequence). The CDR3 loop reads CASVRLAGGSGDEQFF. The CDR3 bases are TGTGCCAGCGTCCGACTAGCGGGGGGGTCGGGCGATGAGCAGTTCTTC.

This chain links TRBV9 with TRBJ1-2; 9 positions match TRBD1. With 5 bases clipped from V and 3 bases from J, the junction kept 8 bases outside the gene matches. The germline V gene encodes CDR1 SGDLS and CDR2 YYNGEE. The CDR3 consists of 15 residues. The chain's CDR3 is CASSPRTGVDYGYTF. As DNA, the CDR3 is TGTGCCAGCAGTCCCCGGACAGGGGTGGACTATGGCTACACCTTC.

The CDR3 reads CASSLKQGNMNTEAFF. The CDR3 nucleotides are TGTGCCAGCAGCTTGAAACAGGGTAACATGAACACTGAAGCTTTCTTT. The chain uses TRBV5-6 and TRBJ1-1; D might be TRBD1 (6 bases). Germline V lookup: CDR1 SGHDT, CDR2 YYEEEE. The V end lost 1 base, the J end lost 0 bases, and 13 bases lay between the germline ends. The CDR3 has 16 amino acids.

The chain combines TRBV7-2 with TRBJ2-7, with D maybe TRBD1 (6 bases). The CDR3 loop spans 16 amino acids. The germline V gene encodes CDR1 SGHTA and CDR2 FQGNSA. Trimming removed 1 base at V and 0 bases at J, with 13 bases between. CDR3 sequence reads: CASSLEGVTGSYEQYF. The CDR3 DNA reads as TGTGCCAGCAGCTTAGAGGGGGTGACGGGCTCCTACGAGCAGTACTTC.

V is TRBV6-5 and J is TRBJ2-7, with TRBD2 matching 8 bases. Germline V gene data show CDR1 as MNHEY and CDR2 as SVGAGI. This CDR3 contains 15 residues. The trim removed 10 bases at V and 5 bases at J, leaving 16 bases unmatched. Here the CDR3 DNA reads TGTGCCACCCTGGGGGGGCTAGCGGGCTTTCACGAGCAGTACTTC. Translation gives CATLGGLAGFHEQYF.

The chain employs TRBV6-1 and TRBJ1-2; D gene uncertain. The CDR3 loop spans 15 amino acids. Trimming pared 1 base from V and 4 bases from J, leaving 13 bases between. The germline CDR1 and CDR2 sequences are MNHNS and SASEGT. The CDR3 loop is CASSEVALAGYGYTF. The CDR3 DNA reads TGTGCCAGCAGTGAAGTGGCGCTGGCGGGCTATGGCTACACCTTC.

There are a few counts of this clone. The chain carries TRBV6-5 and TRBJ2-7, with 7 bases identical to TRBD1. The CDR3 spans 14 residues. V gave up 7 bases and J gave up 3 bases; unmatched junction bases: 9. Germline assignment: CDR1 MNHEY and CDR2 SVGAGI. CDR3 DNA sequence: TGTGCCAGCACCCCCCACAGGGGAATCTACGAGCAGTACTTC. Residues: CASTPHRGIYEQYF.